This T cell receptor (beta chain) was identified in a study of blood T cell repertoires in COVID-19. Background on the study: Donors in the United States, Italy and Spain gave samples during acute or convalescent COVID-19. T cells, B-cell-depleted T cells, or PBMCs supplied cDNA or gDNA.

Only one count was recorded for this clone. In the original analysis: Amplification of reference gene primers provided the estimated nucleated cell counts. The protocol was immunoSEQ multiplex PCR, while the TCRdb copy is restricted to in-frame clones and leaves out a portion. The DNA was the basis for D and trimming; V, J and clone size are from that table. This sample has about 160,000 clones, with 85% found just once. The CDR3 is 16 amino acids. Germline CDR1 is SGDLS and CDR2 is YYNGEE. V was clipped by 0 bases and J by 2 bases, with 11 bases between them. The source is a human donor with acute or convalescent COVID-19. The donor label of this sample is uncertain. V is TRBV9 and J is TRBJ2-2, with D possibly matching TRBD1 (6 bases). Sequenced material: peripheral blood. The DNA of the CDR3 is TGTGCCAGCAGCGTAGCTGGCAGGGGAAACACCGGGGAGCTGTTTTTT. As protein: CASSVAGRGNTGELFF. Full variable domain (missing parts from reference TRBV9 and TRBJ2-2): DSGVTQTPKHLITATGQRVTLRCSPRSGDLSVYWYQQSLDQGLQFLIQYYNGEERAKGNILERFSAQQFPDLHSELNLSSLELGDSALYFCASSVAGRGNTGELFFGEGSRLTVL.